The 25 T cell receptor beta chains below were found in one sample sequenced in a study of T cells in Graves' hyperthyroidism and ophthalmopathy. Amplification targeted TCR beta CDR3 regions from RNA transcripts. First-round RT-PCR with HTBI primers amplified the TCR CDR3 region. TCRdb re-called the multiplex PCR reads through MiXCR, storing one row per CDR3 protein. This sample carries about 250,000 distinct CDR3 sequences, 22% of them seen once, and the ten largest clones take around two thirds. What was sequenced was blood. The receptors here all came from a man aged 25-45 years with Graves' ophthalmopathy.

For this clonotype: A junction end diverges from the germline sequence, so it may reflect a read error. The chain has TRBV12-3 or TRBV12-4 and TRBJ2-5; 12 positions agree with TRBD2. This CDR3 contains 16 residues. The CDR3 is CASSRRLAGDMETQYF. DNA of the CDR3: TGTGCCAGCAGCCGTAGACTAGCGGGAGATATGGAGACTCAGTACTTC.

This clonotype was observed a few times. This chain links TRBV14 with TRBJ2-1; 9 bases line up with TRBD1. Germline V gives CDR1 SGHDN, CDR2 FVKESK. V gave up 4 bases and J gave up 3 bases; unmatched junction bases: 7. The CDR3 is made up of 16 amino acids. The CDR3 DNA follows: TGTGCCAGCAGCCCGGGACAGGGAAGACTCTACAATGAGCAGTTCTTC. It translates to CASSPGQGRLYNEQFF. The entire variable domain, with the rest obtained from reference TRBV14 and TRBJ2-1, is as follows: EAGVTQFPSHSVIEKGQTVTLRCDPISGHDNLYWYRRVMGKEIKFLLHFVKESKQDESGMPNNRFLAERTGGTYSTLKVQPAELEDSGVYFCASSPGQGRLYNEQFFGPGTRLTVL.

This clonotype was counted many times. The chain carries TRBV12-3 or TRBV12-4 and TRBJ2-5, with no clear D. The CDR3 runs to 13 residues. V dropped 7 bases and J dropped 5 bases, with 14 bases sitting between them. CDR3 sequence reads: CASTPAGRETQYF. CDR3 DNA: TGTGCCAGCACCCCGGCCGGTCGGGAGACCCAGTACTTC.

The V and J genes are TRBV11-1 and TRBJ2-2, with 7 bases identical to TRBD1. This CDR3 contains 15 residues. After removal of 2 bases from V and 6 bases from J, the junction contained 6 bases not matched to a gene. The V gene's germline CDR1 is SGHAT and CDR2 FQDESV (reference sequence). CDR3 DNA: TGTGCCAGCAGCTTAAACCTCCAGGGGGCCGGGGAGCTGTTTTTT. It translates to CASSLNLQGAGELFF.

The table lists this clonotype with a few counts. This chain joins TRBV29-1 and TRBJ1-2, with no clear D. In germline, CDR1 is SQVTM, CDR2 ANQGSEA. The V and J ends lost 3 bases and 6 bases respectively, with 20 bases between them. The CDR3 is made up of 15 amino acids. The CDR3 nucleotides are TGCAGCGTTGACGATCAGGACCCTAATCCCGATGGCTACACCTTC. Its translation: CSVDDQDPNPDGYTF.

There are a few counts of this clonotype. A much larger clone lies a single base off, so this may be a read error. The chain employs TRBV20-1 and TRBJ2-5, with 8 bases matching TRBD2. This CDR3 comprises 14 residues. Germline V lookup: CDR1 DFQATT, CDR2 SNEGSKA (reference sequence). V lost 6 bases and J lost 5; bases outside the gene matches: 11. CDR3: CSAIGTRVYETQYF. For the CDR3, the DNA is TGCAGTGCCATCGGGACTAGAGTTTATGAGACCCAGTACTTC.

This clonotype was seen a few times. The V call is TRBV6-1, the J call TRBJ2-3; the D gene is possibly TRBD2 (5 bases). Trimming took 7 bases from V and 0 from J, leaving 14 bases between them. This CDR3 has 15 residues. CDR1 is MNHNS and CDR2 is SASEGT in the germline V gene. CDR3 nucleotides: TGTGCCAGCAACAGCGTAAGGACTAGCACAGATACGCAGTATTTT. Encoded protein: CASNSVRTSTDTQYF.

This clonotype was seen at least ten times. The V gene is TRBV12-3 or TRBV12-4, the J gene TRBJ2-1, with D perhaps TRBD1 (6 bases). Trimming removed 4 bases at V and 7 bases at J, with 14 bases between. CDR3 length: 14 residues. The CDR3 DNA reads as TGTGCCAGCAGTTCAGGGGATCCCGTTAATGAGCAGTTCTTC. Translated: CASSSGDPVNEQFF.

V is TRBV24-1 and J is TRBJ1-5, with D possibly TRBD1 on 6 matching bases. V lost 9 bases to trimming and J lost 3 bases, with 20 bases between them. Germline V lookup: CDR1 KGHDR, CDR2 SFDVKD. CDR3 length: 16 amino acids. Here the CDR3 DNA reads TGTGCCACCCAGCCATCCGACAGGACTTACAATCAGCCCCAGCATTTT. Translation gives CATQPSDRTYNQPQHF.

This clonotype was detected only a few times. V usage is TRBV20-1 and J usage is TRBJ2-7; D not resolved. Germline V gives CDR1 DFQATT, CDR2 SNEGSKA (reference sequence). The V end lost 0 bases, the J end lost 6 bases, and 9 bases lay between the germline ends. CDR3 length: 12 amino acids. In nucleotides, the CDR3 is TGCAGTGCTAGAGAAGGCGAGCGCGAGCAGTACTTC. The encoded protein is CSAREGEREQYF.

This clonotype was counted many times. This sequence joins TRBV7-9 and TRBJ2-7; 8 nucleotides align to TRBD2. Germline lookup yields CDR1 SEHNR and CDR2 FQNEAQ (reference sequence). This CDR3 is 17 amino acids long. The V gene end was trimmed by 1 base and the J gene end by 5 bases; junction bases not matched to a gene: 13. The CDR3 sequence is CASSLVSGGPYLHEQYF. Here the CDR3 DNA reads TGTGCCAGCAGCTTAGTATCGGGAGGGCCGTATCTGCACGAGCAGTACTTC.

This clonotype was observed many times. The chain employs TRBV20-1 and TRBJ2-3, with D possibly being TRBD2 (5 bases). The V end lost 5 bases, the J end lost 3 bases, and 18 bases lay between the germline ends. The CDR3 has 15 residues. Germline loops: CDR1 DFQATT, CDR2 SNEGSKA (reference sequence). CDR3 nucleotides: TGCAGTGCTCCTCGGGGAAAGGTGTGGACAGATACGCAGTATTTT. This sequence encodes CSAPRGKVWTDTQYF.

This clonotype was seen a few times. CDR3 loop: CASSQPTGAQYF. CDR3 nucleotides: TGTGCCAGCAGCCAACCGACTGGGGCCCAGTACTTC. J is TRBJ2-5 and V is TRBV12-3 or TRBV12-4; D ambiguous. V was trimmed by 6 bases and J by 9 bases, leaving 14 bases between them. The CDR3 consists of 12 residues.

The chain combines TRBV7-9 with TRBJ2-5, with D possibly being TRBD1 (5 bases). Trimming pared 0 bases from V and 0 bases from J, leaving 11 bases between. The CDR3 consists of 16 residues. Germline values: CDR1 SEHNR, CDR2 FQNEAQ (reference sequence). CDR3 DNA sequence: TGTGCCAGCAGCTTAGCGGCGACAGAGTACCAAGAGACCCAGTACTTC. As protein: CASSLAATEYQETQYF.

This clonotype showed up many times. The rearrangement links TRBV12-3 or TRBV12-4 to TRBJ2-5; TRBD2 aligns across 12 bases. The CDR3 runs to 14 residues. The trim removed 6 bases at V and 5 bases at J, leaving 4 bases unmatched. CDR3 in amino acids: CASRSTSGGETQYF. CDR3 sequence (DNA): TGTGCCAGCAGATCTACTAGCGGGGGGGAGACCCAGTACTTC.

This clonotype was detected once. This may be a read error: a much more frequent sequence differs by one nucleotide. This chain connects TRBV3-1 to TRBJ1-5; the D is unclear. The CDR3 has 13 residues. Germline loops: CDR1 LGHDT, CDR2 YNNKEL (reference sequence). CDR3 sequence: CVSSPSPPEPQHF. In DNA form, the CDR3 reads TGTGTCAGCAGCCCCTCCCCCCCAGAGCCCCAGCATTTT.

This clonotype was seen more than once but under ten times. The chain carries TRBV3-1 and TRBJ2-7; the D gene could be TRBD1 or TRBD2 (6 bases each). The CDR3 length is 16 residues. Trimming cost V 1 base and J 3 bases, with 16 bases left between them. Per the germline V gene, CDR1 is LGHDT and CDR2 is YNNKEL (reference sequence). CDR3 nucleotides: TGTGCCAGCAGCCAAGGCGCGCGGGACAACTACTACGAGCAGTACTTC. Translation gives CASSQGARDNYYEQYF.

This clonotype has a handful of counts. V and J are TRBV27 and TRBJ2-1, with 8 bases fitting TRBD1. V shed 2 bases and J 7 bases; nucleotides not matched to a gene: 7. This CDR3 region has 15 residues. Germline assignment: CDR1 MNHEY and CDR2 SMNVEV (reference sequence). In DNA form, the CDR3 reads TGTGCCAGCAGTTTAATGCAGGGGGCCGGTAATGAGCAGTTCTTC. This encodes CASSLMQGAGNEQFF.

This clonotype showed up just a few times. This chain uses TRBV30 with TRBJ2-7, with 11 bases aligning to TRBD1. The V gene's germline CDR1 is GTSNPN and CDR2 SVGIG (reference sequence). The CDR3 spans 16 residues. Losses at the gene ends were 2 bases for V and 3 bases for J; bases not matched to a gene: 9. The CDR3 spells CAWSSRGQGAIYEQYF. Written as DNA, the CDR3 is TGTGCCTGGAGTAGTCGAGGACAGGGGGCAATCTACGAGCAGTACTTC.

V usage is TRBV6-1 and J usage is TRBJ1-6; D gene unclear. Trimming removed 2 bases at V and 1 base at J, with 18 bases between. Germline values: CDR1 MNHNS, CDR2 SASEGT. This CDR3 has 19 amino acids. The CDR3 DNA follows: TGTGCCAGCAGTGAAAGTAGGACCAAGCCCCTGTCCTATAATTCACCCCTCCACTTT. As protein: CASSESRTKPLSYNSPLHF.

The chain carries TRBV5-1 and TRBJ2-1, with D maybe TRBD1 (5 bases). The CDR3 is 17 amino acids. The ends were cut back, 4 bases at V and 1 base at J, with 18 bases in the middle. Germline V gene data show CDR1 as SGHRS and CDR2 as YFSETQ. The CDR3 reads CASSPTQVPGSYNEQFF. The DNA of the CDR3 is TGCGCCAGCAGCCCTACACAGGTCCCGGGTTCCTACAATGAGCAGTTCTTC.

This clonotype was counted many times. V is TRBV20-1 and J is TRBJ2-5; 14 bases map to TRBD2. Trimming at V came to 0 bases and at J to 4 bases, leaving 4 bases not matched to a gene. The CDR3 loop spans 16 amino acids. Germline V gives CDR1 DFQATT, CDR2 SNEGSKA (reference sequence). The CDR3 DNA reads TGCAGTGCTAGAGATCCGACTAGCGGGAGGGGAGAGACCCAGTACTTC. Encoded protein: CSARDPTSGRGETQYF.

The sample holds many counts of this clonotype. The CDR3 nucleotides are TGTGCCAGCAGTTCCACAGTGAACACTGAAGCTTTCTTT. Amino acids: CASSSTVNTEAFF. The chain has TRBV11-2 and TRBJ1-1; unclear D gene. The V end was cut by 6 bases, the J end by 0 bases, with 8 bases between. CDR1 is SGHAT, CDR2 FQNNGV, per germline. This CDR3 has 13 amino acids.

The chain joins TRBV19 to TRBJ1-5; a weak D match, TRBD1 (5 bases). The CDR3 contains 12 residues. Trimming removed 4 bases at V and 5 bases at J, with 6 bases between. Germline loops: CDR1 LNHDA, CDR2 SQIVND (reference sequence). As DNA, the CDR3 is TGTGCCAGTAGTACGGGGCATCAGCCCCAGCATTTT. This translates into CASSTGHQPQHF.

The rearrangement joins TRBV12-3 or TRBV12-4 to TRBJ2-2, with TRBD2 matching over 7 bases. V was clipped by 6 bases and J by 6 bases; unmatched bases: 7. This CDR3 has 14 amino acids. CDR3 bases: TGTGCCAGCAGACTGAGCGGGAATCCCGGGGAGCTGTTTTTT. Its translation: CASRLSGNPGELFF.